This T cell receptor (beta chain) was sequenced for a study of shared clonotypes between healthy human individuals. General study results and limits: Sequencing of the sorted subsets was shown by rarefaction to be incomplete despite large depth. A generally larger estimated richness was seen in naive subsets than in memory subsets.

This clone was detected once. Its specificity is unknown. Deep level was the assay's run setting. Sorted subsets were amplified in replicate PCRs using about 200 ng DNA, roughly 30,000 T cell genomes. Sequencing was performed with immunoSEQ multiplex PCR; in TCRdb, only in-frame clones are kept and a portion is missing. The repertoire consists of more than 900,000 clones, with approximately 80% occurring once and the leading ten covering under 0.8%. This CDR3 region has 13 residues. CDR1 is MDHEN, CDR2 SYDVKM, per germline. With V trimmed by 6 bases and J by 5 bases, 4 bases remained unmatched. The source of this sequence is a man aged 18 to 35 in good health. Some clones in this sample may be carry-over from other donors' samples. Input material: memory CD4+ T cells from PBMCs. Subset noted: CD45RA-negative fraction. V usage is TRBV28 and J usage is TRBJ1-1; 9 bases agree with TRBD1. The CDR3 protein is CASRRTGATEAFF. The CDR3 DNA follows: TGTGCCAGCAGACGGACAGGGGCGACTGAAGCTTTCTTT.